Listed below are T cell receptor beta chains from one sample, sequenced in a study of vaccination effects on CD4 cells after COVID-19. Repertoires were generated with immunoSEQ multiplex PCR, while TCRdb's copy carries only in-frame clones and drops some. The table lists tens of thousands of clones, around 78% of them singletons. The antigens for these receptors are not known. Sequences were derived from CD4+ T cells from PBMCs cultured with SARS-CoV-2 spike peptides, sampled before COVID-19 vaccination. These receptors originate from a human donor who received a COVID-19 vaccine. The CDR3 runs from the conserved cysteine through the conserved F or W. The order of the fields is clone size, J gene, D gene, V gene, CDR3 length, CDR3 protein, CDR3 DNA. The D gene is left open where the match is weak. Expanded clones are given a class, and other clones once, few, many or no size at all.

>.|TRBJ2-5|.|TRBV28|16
CASSLSVLQGGETQYF
TGTGCCAGCAGTTTATCAGTCCTCCAGGGGGGAGAGACCCAGTACTTC
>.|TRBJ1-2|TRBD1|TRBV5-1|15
CASSLHTGQGNGYTF
TGCGCCAGCAGCTTGCATACGGGACAGGGGAATGGCTACACCTTC
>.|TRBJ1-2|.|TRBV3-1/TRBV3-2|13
CASSLSGEAGYTF
TGTGCCAGCAGCCTCTCAGGGGAAGCTGGCTACACCTTC
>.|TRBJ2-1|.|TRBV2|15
CASRVDAGTYNEQFF
TGTGCCAGCAGGGTTGATGCGGGCACCTACAATGAGCAGTTCTTC
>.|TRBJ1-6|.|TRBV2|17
CASSSGRPSSYNSPLHF
TGTGCCAGCAGTTCCGGACGGCCGAGCTCCTATAATTCACCCCTCCACTTT
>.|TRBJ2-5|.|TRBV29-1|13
CSVVSSGWETQYF
TGCAGCGTTGTTTCGAGCGGTTGGGAGACCCAGTACTTC
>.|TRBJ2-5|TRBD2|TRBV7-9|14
CASSFSREGETQYF
TGTGCCAGCAGCTTCAGCAGGGAGGGGGAGACCCAGTACTTC
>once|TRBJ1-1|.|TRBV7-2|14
CASSLVFINTEAFF
TGTGCCAGCAGCTTAGTATTTATTAACACTGAAGCTTTCTTT
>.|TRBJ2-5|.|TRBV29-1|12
CSVLQGQETQYF
TGCAGCGTTTTGCAGGGACAAGAGACCCAGTACTTC
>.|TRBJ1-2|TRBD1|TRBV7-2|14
CASSPYPGGNGYTF
TGTGCCAGCAGCCCTTATCCAGGGGGCAATGGCTACACCTTC
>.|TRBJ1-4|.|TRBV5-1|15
CASSNGGIEDEKLFF
TGCGCCAGCAGTAACGGGGGCATAGAAGATGAAAAACTGTTTTTT
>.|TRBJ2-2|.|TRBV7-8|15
CASSLVTGVTGELFF
TGTGCCAGCAGCTTAGTCACGGGGGTGACCGGGGAGCTGTTTTTT
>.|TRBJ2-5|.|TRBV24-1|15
CATSDRKGAGETQYF
TGTGCCACCAGTGATCGTAAAGGGGCGGGGGAGACCCAGTACTTC
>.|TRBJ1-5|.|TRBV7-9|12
CASSLVDQPQHF
TGTGCCAGCAGCTTAGTGGACCAGCCCCAGCATTTT
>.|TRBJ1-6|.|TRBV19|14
CASSIFEGNSPLHF
TGTGCCAGTAGTATCTTTGAGGGGAATTCACCCCTCCACTTT
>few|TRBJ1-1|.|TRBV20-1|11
CSARSRAEAFF
TGCAGTGCTAGGAGCCGGGCGGAAGCTTTCTTT
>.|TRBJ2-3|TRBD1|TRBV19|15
CASSERGHPTDTQYF
TGTGCCAGTAGTGAGAGGGGGCATCCGACAGATACGCAGTATTTT
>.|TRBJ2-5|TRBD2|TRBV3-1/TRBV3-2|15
CASSQDRAGGETQYF
TGTGCCAGCAGCCAAGATAGAGCGGGGGGAGAGACCCAGTACTTC
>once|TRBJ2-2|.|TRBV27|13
CASSLFNTGELFF
TGTGCCAGCAGTTTATTTAACACCGGGGAGCTGTTTTTT
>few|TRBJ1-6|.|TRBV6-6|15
CASSPQTADNSPLHF
TGTGCCAGCAGTCCTCAGACAGCGGATAATTCACCCCTCCACTTT
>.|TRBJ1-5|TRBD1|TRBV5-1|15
CASSIQGDSNQPQHF
TGCGCCAGCAGCATACAGGGGGATAGCAATCAGCCCCAGCATTTT
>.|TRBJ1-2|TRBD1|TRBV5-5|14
CASSRGQINYGYTF
TGTGCCAGCAGTAGGGGACAGATTAACTATGGCTACACCTTC
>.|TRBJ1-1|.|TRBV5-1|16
CASSLAGTGRGTEAFF
TGCGCCAGCAGCTTGGCCGGAACAGGGAGGGGCACTGAAGCTTTCTTT
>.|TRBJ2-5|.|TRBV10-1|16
CASSTGTSEQKETQYF
TGCGCCAGCAGTACCGGGACATCCGAGCAAAAAGAGACCCAGTACTTC
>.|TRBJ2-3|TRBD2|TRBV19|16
CASSLIAGGNTDTQYF
TGTGCCAGTAGTTTGATAGCGGGGGGGAACACAGATACGCAGTATTTT
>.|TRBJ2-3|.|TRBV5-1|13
CASSQRLRDTQYF
TGCGCCAGCAGCCAGAGACTGAGAGATACGCAGTATTTT
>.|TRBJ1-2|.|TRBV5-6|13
CASSYDRLYGYTF
TGTGCCAGCAGCTACGACAGACTCTATGGCTACACCTTC
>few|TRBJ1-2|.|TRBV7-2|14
CASSSQGHNYGYTF
TGTGCCAGCAGCTCCCAGGGGCACAACTATGGCTACACCTTC
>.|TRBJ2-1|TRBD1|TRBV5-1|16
CASSPAGTGGYNEQFF
TGCGCCAGCAGCCCGGCCGGGACAGGGGGCTACAATGAGCAGTTCTTC
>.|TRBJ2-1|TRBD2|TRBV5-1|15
CASSRTSGGAAEQFF
TGCGCCAGCAGCCGGACTAGCGGGGGGGCGGCCGAGCAGTTCTTC
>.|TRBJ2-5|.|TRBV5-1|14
CASSLNSIQETQYF
TGCGCCAGCAGCTTGAACAGTATACAAGAGACCCAGTACTTC
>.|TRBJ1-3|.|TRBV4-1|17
CASSQMDMGFSGNTIYF
TGCGCCAGCAGCCAAATGGACATGGGGTTCTCTGGAAACACCATATATTTT
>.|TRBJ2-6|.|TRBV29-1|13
CSVASSGANVLTF
TGCAGCGTTGCAAGCTCTGGGGCCAACGTCCTGACTTTC
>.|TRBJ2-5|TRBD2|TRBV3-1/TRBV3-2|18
CASSQSPGLAGGVGTQYF
TGTGCCAGCAGCCAATCCCCTGGACTAGCGGGGGGGGTGGGGACCCAGTACTTC
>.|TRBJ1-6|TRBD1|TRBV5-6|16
CASSSTMTGGLGPLHF
TGTGCCAGCAGCTCCACTATGACAGGGGGCTTGGGACCCCTCCACTTT
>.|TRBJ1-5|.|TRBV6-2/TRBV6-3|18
CASSYLTRGRTQNQPQHF
TGTGCCAGCAGTTATCTAACCCGGGGGAGGACACAAAATCAGCCCCAGCATTTT
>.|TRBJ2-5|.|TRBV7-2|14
CASSLGRGQETQYF
TGTGCCAGCAGCTTAGGTCGGGGCCAAGAGACCCAGTACTTC
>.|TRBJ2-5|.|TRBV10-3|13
CAISGGSWETQYF
TGTGCCATCAGTGGGGGTTCTTGGGAGACCCAGTACTTC
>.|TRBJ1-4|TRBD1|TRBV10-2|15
CASSELSGGNEKLFF
TGCGCCAGCAGTGAGTTGTCAGGGGGAAATGAAAAACTGTTTTTT
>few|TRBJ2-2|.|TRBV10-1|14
CASSDTGNTGELFF
TGCGCCAGCAGTGATACCGGGAACACCGGGGAGCTGTTTTTT
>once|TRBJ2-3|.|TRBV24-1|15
CATSDPQKHTDTQYF
TGTGCCACCAGTGACCCACAAAAACACACAGATACGCAGTATTTT
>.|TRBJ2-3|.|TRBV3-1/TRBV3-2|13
CASSQGSGNTQYF
TGTGCCAGCAGCCAAGGCTCGGGGAATACGCAGTATTTT
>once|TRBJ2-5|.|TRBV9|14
CASGETAHTGTQYF
TGTGCCAGCGGGGAGACAGCCCACACCGGGACCCAGTACTTC
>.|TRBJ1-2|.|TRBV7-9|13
CASSLGNGYGYTF
TGTGCCAGCAGCTTAGGAAACGGGTATGGCTACACCTTC
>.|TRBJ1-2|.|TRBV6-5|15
CASSYSLGFMYGYTF
TGTGCCAGCAGTTACTCGCTGGGGTTCATGTATGGCTACACCTTC
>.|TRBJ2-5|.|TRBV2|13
CASSRDRKETQYF
TGTGCCAGCAGTCGCGACAGGAAAGAGACCCAGTACTTC
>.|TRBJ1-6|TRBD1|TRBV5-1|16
CASSADRPKYNSPLHF
TGCGCCAGCAGCGCGGACAGGCCGAAGTATAATTCACCCCTCCACTTT
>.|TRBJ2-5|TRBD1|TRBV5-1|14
CASSLLRQGETQYF
TGCGCCAGCAGCTTGCTTCGACAGGGAGAGACCCAGTACTTC
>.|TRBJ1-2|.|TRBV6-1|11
CASSDGIRNTF
TGTGCCAGCAGTGACGGAATCCGGAACACCTTC
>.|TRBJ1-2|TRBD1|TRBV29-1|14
CSVVTGGGNYGYTF
TGCAGCGTTGTTACAGGGGGGGGAAACTATGGCTACACCTTC
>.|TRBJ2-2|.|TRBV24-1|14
CATSERVYTGELFF
TGTGCCACCAGTGAGCGGGTATACACCGGGGAGCTGTTTTTT
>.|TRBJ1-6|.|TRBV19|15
CASSIQVAGASPLHF
TGTGCCAGTAGTATTCAGGTCGCAGGGGCTTCACCCCTCCACTTT
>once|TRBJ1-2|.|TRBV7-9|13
CASSLISTDGYTF
TGTGCCAGCAGCTTAATCAGTACCGATGGCTACACCTTC
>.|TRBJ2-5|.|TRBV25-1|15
CASNPREGIEETQYF
TGTGCCAGCAACCCCCGGGAAGGCATTGAAGAGACCCAGTACTTC
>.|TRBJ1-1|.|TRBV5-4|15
CASSLGAVIPAEAFF
TGTGCCAGCAGCTTGGGAGCGGTCATTCCCGCTGAAGCTTTCTTT